This is a list of T cell receptor beta chains from one sample in a study of CD8+ T cells in alopecia areata. Profiled with immunoSEQ multiplex PCR; TCRdb holds only in-frame clones, not every one. The sample lists about 250,000 clones, roughly 63% seen once, with more than 0.85% in the top ten. The sample in question was CD4+ T cells sorted from blood, obtained at week 52, from a patient treated with tofacitinib. The origin of the receptors is a human donor with alopecia areata. The CDR3 runs from the conserved cysteine through the conserved F or W. The order of the fields is CDR3 DNA, CDR3 protein, D gene, J gene, V gene, clone size. A D gene is named only where the DNA matches it firmly. Expanded clones are given a class, and other clones once, few, many or no size at all.

TGTGCCAGCAGTTTAAGACTAGCGTCGGGGACCCAGTACTTC | CASSLRLASGTQYF | TRBD2 | TRBJ2-5 | TRBV6-5 | -
TGTGCCAGCACCTCATCTAGCGGGGGGGATTTCCTAGCCAAAAACATTCAGTACTTC | CASTSSSGGDFLAKNIQYF | TRBD2 | TRBJ2-4 | TRBV5-6 | few
TGCGCCAGCAGCCAAACTAGCCTCACAGATACGCAGTATTTT | CASSQTSLTDTQYF | - | TRBJ2-3 | TRBV4-3 | few
TGTGCCATCAGTGACTGGACAGGGGCCACTGAAGCTTTCTTT | CAISDWTGATEAFF | TRBD1 | TRBJ1-1 | TRBV10-3 | -
TGTGCCAGCAGTGATCTAGCGGGGAGAGTTCAAGAGACCCAGTACTTC | CASSDLAGRVQETQYF | TRBD2 | TRBJ2-5 | TRBV25-1 | -
TGTGCCAGCAGCGTAGAGGGCAGGGGTAATTCACCCCTCCACTTT | CASSVEGRGNSPLHF | - | TRBJ1-6 | TRBV9 | -
TGTGCCTGGACCAGACCCGCTAACTATGGCTACACCTTC | CAWTRPANYGYTF | - | TRBJ1-2 | TRBV30 | few
TGTGCCAGCAGCTTACAGGGGGCGAAAGATACGCAGTATTTT | CASSLQGAKDTQYF | TRBD1 | TRBJ2-3 | TRBV2 | -
TGCGCCAGCAGCTTGTATACGGGTGGGGACACTGAAGCTTTCTTT | CASSLYTGGDTEAFF | - | TRBJ1-1 | TRBV5-1 | once
TGTGCCAGCAGCCATCTAGGGACCTACAATGAGCAGTTCTTC | CASSHLGTYNEQFF | - | TRBJ2-1 | TRBV11-2 | -
TGTGCCAGCAGACGCAGGGGGGAGGCCTACGAGCAGTACTTC | CASRRRGEAYEQYF | - | TRBJ2-7 | TRBV5-6 | few
TGTGCCAGCAGCCAGGAAGGACAGGGGAGGGAGCAGTACTTC | CASSQEGQGREQYF | TRBD1 | TRBJ2-7 | TRBV4-2 | -
TGTGCCAGCAGCTGGGCTAGCGGTTCCACAGATACGCAGTATTTT | CASSWASGSTDTQYF | TRBD2 | TRBJ2-3 | TRBV7-2 | -
TGTGCCAGCAGTGATAAACTGGTAACCTACGAGCAGTACTTC | CASSDKLVTYEQYF | - | TRBJ2-7 | TRBV10-3 | few
TGCGCCAGCAGCCAAGATAGTTCGTCACCCCTCCACTTT | CASSQDSSSPLHF | - | TRBJ1-6 | TRBV4-3 | -
TGCAGCGCTAGTGGGCAGGGGAGAGTCTCCTACGAGCAGTACTTC | CSASGQGRVSYEQYF | - | TRBJ2-7 | TRBV29-1 | -
TGTGCCAGCAGTCGGGACGGTAGCTATGGCTACACCTTC | CASSRDGSYGYTF | - | TRBJ1-2 | TRBV14 | few
TGTGCCTGGAGGGCGGCCTATGGCTACACCTTC | CAWRAAYGYTF | - | TRBJ1-2 | TRBV30 | few
TGTGCCAGCTCCAGAGGAGGGATCGAGCAGTACTTC | CASSRGGIEQYF | - | TRBJ2-7 | TRBV27 | -
TGTGCCTGGAGCCGATATAATTCACCCCTCCACTTT | CAWSRYNSPLHF | - | TRBJ1-6 | TRBV30 | few
TGTGCCAGCAGCCTACCTCAGGAGACCCAGTACTTC | CASSLPQETQYF | - | TRBJ2-5 | TRBV7-9 | -
TGTGCCAGCAGCGCGAGGGGCGGAAATGAGCAGTTCTTC | CASSARGGNEQFF | - | TRBJ2-1 | TRBV9 | few
TGTGCCAGCCAGCCATGGGGGGCGATGAACACTGAAGCTTTCTTT | CASQPWGAMNTEAFF | - | TRBJ1-1 | TRBV27 | -
TGTGCCAGCAGTTTCGAGGTCGGGCCTCAGGGAACGATGGCATACAATGAGCAGTTCTTC | CASSFEVGPQGTMAYNEQFF | - | TRBJ2-1 | TRBV27 | -
TGTGCTAGTGGGTCGTCCCCCTTGGCCAACGTCCTGACTTTC | CASGSSPLANVLTF | - | TRBJ2-6 | TRBV12-5 | -
TGTGCCAGCAGCCAGTGGGGCGCGGCAGAGACCCAGTACTTC | CASSQWGAAETQYF | - | TRBJ2-5 | TRBV7-2 | few
TGCGCCAGCAGCCAAGTGGACAGGGGCAATTCACCCCTCCACTTT | CASSQVDRGNSPLHF | TRBD1 | TRBJ1-6 | TRBV4-3 | -
TGCGCCAGCAGCACCGGGACTAGCGGGGGGGCCACAGATACGCAGTATTTT | CASSTGTSGGATDTQYF | TRBD2 | TRBJ2-3 | TRBV5-1 | -
TGCAGCGCGCGGGACAGGGAGCTCTACACCTTC | CSARDRELYTF | TRBD1 | TRBJ1-2 | TRBV29-1 | few
TGTGCCAGCAGTGCGTTAGGGGGTACCTACGAGCAGTACTTC | CASSALGGTYEQYF | - | TRBJ2-7 | TRBV2 | few
TGCAGCGCATACACCCGGGACAGTAATTTGGGTGGCTACGAGCAGTACTTC | CSAYTRDSNLGGYEQYF | TRBD1 | TRBJ2-7 | TRBV29-1 | -
TGTGCCAGCAGTTTAACAGGGGCTCGGGGTGAGCAGTTCTTC | CASSLTGARGEQFF | TRBD1 | TRBJ2-1 | TRBV27 | -
TGTGCCAGCAGCCCGGTCGGTCTCCAAGAGACCCAGTACTTC | CASSPVGLQETQYF | - | TRBJ2-5 | TRBV7-3 | -
TGCGCCAGCAGCTTGGGGACGGCGAGCTCCTACGAGCAGTACTTC | CASSLGTASSYEQYF | - | TRBJ2-7 | TRBV5-1 | -
TGCAGCGTTAGGACAGGGTCCACTGAAGCTTTCTTT | CSVRTGSTEAFF | TRBD1 | TRBJ1-1 | TRBV29-1 | once
TGTGCCAGCAGCTTAGCGCCAGCGACAGATACGCAGTATTTT | CASSLAPATDTQYF | - | TRBJ2-3 | TRBV7-2 | -
TGCGCCAGCAGCCAGAGATCAGGGTCCTACGAGCAGTACTTC | CASSQRSGSYEQYF | - | TRBJ2-7 | TRBV4-1 | -
TGTGCCAGCAGCCCCAGACAGGGGCTCCCTAGCGAGCAGTACTTC | CASSPRQGLPSEQYF | TRBD1 | TRBJ2-7 | TRBV7-3 | -
TGTGCCAGCAGCTTAAGCTCCTACAATGAGCAGTTCTTC | CASSLSSYNEQFF | - | TRBJ2-1 | TRBV7-2 | few
TGTGCCAGCACCGGGACAGCGAACACTGAAGCTTTCTTT | CASTGTANTEAFF | TRBD1 | TRBJ1-1 | TRBV6-5 | -
TGTGCCAGCAGGGACTACACAGATACGCAGTATTTT | CASRDYTDTQYF | - | TRBJ2-3 | TRBV6-1 | few
TGTGCCTGGAGTGTAAGGCGGGGGCCCTACAATGAGCAGTTCTTC | CAWSVRRGPYNEQFF | - | TRBJ2-1 | TRBV30 | -